Below are 26 T cell receptor beta chains sequenced from a single sample in a study of T cell responses to AZD1222 COVID-19 vaccine. The protocol was immunoSEQ multiplex PCR, while the TCRdb copy is restricted to in-frame clones and leaves out a portion. The table has some 120,000 clones, around 86% seen once; the top ten hold about 3%. The input for sequencing was peripheral blood, taken 28 days after the second AZD1222 dose. These receptors were obtained from an adult who received the AZD1222 COVID-19 vaccine.

The V gene is TRBV11-3, the J gene TRBJ1-1; TRBD1 might be the D (5 bases). V was trimmed by 3 bases and J by 7 bases, leaving 12 bases between them. This CDR3 is 13 amino acids long. Germline CDR1 SGHNT, CDR2 YENEEA. Here the CDR3 reads CASSLHPGREAFF. The CDR3 DNA reads as TGTGCCAGCAGCTTGCATCCGGGACGTGAAGCTTTCTTT.

The V gene is TRBV2, the J gene TRBJ1-1, with no clear D. This CDR3 comprises 14 residues. Germline V gene data show CDR1 as SNHLY and CDR2 as FYNNEI. Trimming took off 6 bases at V and 1 base at J, with 12 bases between the two ends. Here the CDR3 DNA reads TGTGCCAGCAGCACACTTATGGGGAACACTGAAGCTTTCTTT. This encodes CASSTLMGNTEAFF.

The chain joins TRBV27 to TRBJ1-5, with D perhaps TRBD1 (5 bases). From germline, CDR1 is MNHEY and CDR2 SMNVEV (reference sequence). There are 14 residues in the CDR3. The V and J ends lost 5 bases and 4 bases respectively, with 12 bases between them. The CDR3 loop is CASSGTGGNQPQHF. The CDR3 DNA reads TGTGCCAGCAGTGGGACGGGGGGGAATCAGCCCCAGCATTTT.

The J gene is TRBJ1-4, the V gene TRBV19; the D gene is possibly TRBD1 (5 bases). Germline V gene data show CDR1 as LNHDA and CDR2 as SQIVND (reference sequence). This CDR3 is 14 amino acids long. Trimming removed 6 bases at V and 5 bases at J, with 13 bases between. The CDR3 region is CASSPLQGNEKLFF. The CDR3 DNA follows: TGTGCCAGTAGCCCCCTCCAGGGCAATGAAAAACTGTTTTTT.

The sample holds one count of this clone. The genes are TRBV30 and TRBJ2-1; D may be TRBD1 or TRBD2 (5 bases each). CDR1 and CDR2 (germline): GTSNPN, SVGIG (reference sequence). V shed 2 bases and J shed 9 bases, with 17 bases lying between them. The CDR3 length is 14 residues. The CDR3 sequence is CAWSTTGPVGEQFF. The CDR3 region has the DNA TGTGCCTGGAGTACTACGGGGCCAGTCGGTGAGCAGTTCTTC. The full variable domain, completed using reference TRBV30 and TRBJ2-1, is SQTIHQWPATLVQPVGSPLSLECTVEGTSNPNLYWYRQAAGRGLQLLFYSVGIGQISSEVPQNLSASRPQDRQFILSSKKLLLSDSGFYLCAWSTTGPVGEQFFGPGTRLTVL.

V is TRBV6-5 and J is TRBJ2-5, with 8 positions matching TRBD2. Germline CDR1 is MNHEY and CDR2 is SVGAGI. With 5 bases clipped from V and 2 bases from J, the junction kept 7 bases outside the gene matches. This CDR3 has 15 amino acids. This CDR3 is CASSPSGRRQETQYF. As DNA, the CDR3 is TGTGCCAGCAGTCCTAGCGGGCGGAGACAAGAGACCCAGTACTTC.

This clone has just a few counts. In nucleotides, the CDR3 is TGTGCCATCAGTGATCGGAACAGGGGGCTGGCTAATGAAAAACTGTTTTTT. Protein product: CAISDRNRGLANEKLFF. The gene calls are TRBV10-3 and TRBJ1-4; 9 bases are shared with TRBD1. The V gene end was trimmed by 3 bases and the J gene end by 3 bases; junction bases not matched to a gene: 8. The V gene's germline CDR1 is ENHRY and CDR2 SYGVKD. The CDR3 totals 17 residues.

The V call is TRBV6-5, the J call TRBJ1-3; the D gene is possibly TRBD1 (6 bases). This CDR3 region has 15 residues. The V and J ends lost 6 bases and 4 bases respectively, with 16 bases between them. The germline V gene has CDR1 MNHEY and CDR2 SVGAGI. The CDR3 nucleotides read TGTGCCAGCAGGGCTGAGGGGGGTTTCGGAAACACCATATATTTT. Protein: CASRAEGGFGNTIYF.

CDR3 nucleotide sequence: TGTGCCAGCAGCTCCCCGGGACTAGCGGGGTACAATGAGCAGTTCTTC. As protein: CASSSPGLAGYNEQFF. The chain combines TRBV11-2 with TRBJ2-1; TRBD2 matches at 13 bases. This CDR3 spans 16 amino acids. The ends lost 4 bases at V and 4 bases at J; junction bases unmatched: 4. Germline CDR1 SGHAT, CDR2 FQNNGV.

The genes are TRBV5-4 and TRBJ1-2, with 8 bases that match TRBD1. Germline V gene data show CDR1 as SGHNT and CDR2 as YYREEE (reference sequence). This CDR3 is 13 amino acids long. Trimming at V came to 4 bases and at J to 8 bases, leaving 7 bases not matched to a gene. DNA of the CDR3: TGTGCCAGCAGCATACAGGGGGTAGGGGGCTACACCTTC. Translating gives CASSIQGVGGYTF.

The gene calls are TRBV6-2 or TRBV6-3 and TRBJ1-1; 12 nucleotides line up with TRBD1. V was clipped by 5 bases and J by 7 bases; unmatched bases: 8. This CDR3 spans 15 amino acids. Germline CDR1 reads MNHEY; CDR2 reads SVGEGT. The CDR3 is CASSTRDRGRSEAFF. In nucleotides, the CDR3 is TGTGCCAGCAGTACCCGGGACAGGGGGCGGAGTGAAGCTTTCTTT.

DNA of the CDR3: TGTGCCTGGAGTGTACGAGACAGTGGGCCCCAGCATTTT. Translating it yields CAWSVRDSGPQHF. The J gene is TRBJ1-5, the V gene TRBV30; a possible D gene is TRBD1 (5 bases). Germline V gene data show CDR1 as GTSNPN and CDR2 as SVGIG (reference sequence). The CDR3 is 13 residues long. V was shortened by 0 bases and J by 9 bases, with 12 bases between the two germline ends.

The CDR3, as DNA: TGTGCCAGTACAGGGTATAGAAACACCATATATTTT. Protein product: CASTGYRNTIYF. The chain links TRBV9 to TRBJ1-3, with a tentative D call TRBD1 (6 bases). This CDR3 comprises 12 residues. Germline values: CDR1 SGDLS, CDR2 YYNGEE. V lost 8 bases and J 5 bases, leaving 11 bases between the germline ends.

The chain has TRBV6-1 and TRBJ2-4; D is uncertain. Trimming cost V 1 base and J 8 bases, with 9 bases left between them. Germline-derived CDR1 and CDR2 are MNHNS and SASEGT. This CDR3 is built from 13 residues. CDR3 loop: CASSEGWGYIQYF. CDR3 sequence (DNA): TGTGCCAGCAGTGAAGGATGGGGATACATTCAGTACTTC.

V and J are TRBV6-5 and TRBJ2-7; tentatively, D is TRBD1 (5 bases). CDR1 and CDR2 (germline): MNHEY, SVGAGI. The V gene lost 2 bases and the J gene lost 3 bases, with 11 bases spanning the gap. The CDR3 runs to 14 residues. CDR3 sequence reads: CASSYGQGNYEQYF. In DNA, the CDR3 is TGTGCCAGCAGTTACGGGCAGGGCAACTACGAGCAGTACTTC.

The chain carries TRBV27 and TRBJ1-2; no clear D. This CDR3 has 16 residues. V lost 5 bases and J lost 5, with 21 bases in between. From germline, CDR1 is MNHEY and CDR2 SMNVEV (reference sequence). The CDR3 DNA reads as TGTGCCAGCAGTCTAGGCCTCCCAGAGAAGGGTTATGGCTACACCTTC. Encoded protein: CASSLGLPEKGYGYTF.

V usage is TRBV6-1 and J usage is TRBJ1-1; the match to TRBD1 covers 9 bases. After removal of 2 bases from V and 6 bases from J, the junction contained 10 bases not matched to a gene. The CDR3 sequence is 16 residues long. From germline, CDR1 is MNHNS and CDR2 SASEGT. The DNA of the CDR3 is TGTGCCAGCAGTGAATCCGGGACAGGGCGGTACGCTGAAGCTTTCTTT. Translating it yields CASSESGTGRYAEAFF.

CDR3 loop: CASSAWGGPQNEQFF. CDR3 in DNA: TGCGCCAGCAGTGCCTGGGGAGGACCGCAGAATGAGCAGTTCTTC. This chain uses TRBV10-1 with TRBJ2-1, with TRBD2 as a possible D gene (6 bases). Germline values: CDR1 WNHNN, CDR2 SYGVQD (reference sequence). The CDR3 is 15 residues long. Trimming stripped 4 bases from V and 7 bases from J, with 17 bases between.

This chain joins TRBV5-4 and TRBJ1-2; D gene unclear. Per the germline V gene, CDR1 is SGHNT and CDR2 is YYREEE (reference sequence). V lost 0 bases and J 1 base, leaving 7 bases between the germline ends. The length of the CDR3 is 14 residues. CDR3 in amino acids: CASSLEGYNYGYTF. CDR3 bases: TGTGCCAGCAGCTTGGAAGGGTATAACTATGGCTACACCTTC.

The gene calls are TRBV19 and TRBJ2-7, with D possibly matching TRBD1 (5 bases). From germline, CDR1 is LNHDA and CDR2 SQIVND (reference sequence). CDR3 length equals 11 residues. Trimming took off 1 base at V and 7 bases at J, with 5 bases between the two ends. This CDR3 reads CASSIGQEQYF. CDR3 DNA sequence: TGTGCCAGTAGTATAGGACAGGAGCAGTACTTC. Drawing the rest from reference TRBV19 and TRBJ2-7, the complete variable domain is DGGITQSPKYLFRKEGQNVTLSCEQNLNHDAMYWYRQDPGQGLRLIYYSQIVNDFQKGDIAEGYSVSREKKESFPLTVTSAQKNPTAFYLCASSIGQEQYFGPGTRLTVT.

The gene calls are TRBV9 and TRBJ2-7; TRBD1 aligns across 10 bases. The CDR3 is made up of 15 amino acids. Trimming removed 0 bases from V and 3 bases from J; junction bases left unmatched: 3. The germline CDR1 and CDR2 sequences are SGDLS and YYNGEE. This CDR3 is CASSVGTGGDYEQYF. CDR3 in DNA: TGTGCCAGCAGCGTAGGGACAGGGGGAGACTACGAGCAGTACTTC.

This clone came up once. V gene TRBV7-2 combines with J gene TRBJ2-7, with 9 bases that match TRBD1. Trimming at V came to 3 bases and at J to 5 bases, leaving 5 bases not matched to a gene. The germline gives CDR1 SGHTA, CDR2 FQGNSA. The CDR3 runs 14 residues. The CDR3 loop reads CASSLDRGGNEQYF. The CDR3 nucleotides read TGTGCCAGCAGCTTGGACAGGGGTGGTAACGAGCAGTACTTC.

This chain links TRBV19 with TRBJ2-1; D gene uncertain. CDR1 is LNHDA, CDR2 SQIVND, per germline (reference sequence). Trimming stripped 7 bases from V and 7 bases from J, with 17 bases between. This CDR3 spans 14 amino acids. The CDR3 DNA is TGTGCCAGTAAGGACCCAGGACCAAGGAATGAGCAGTTCTTC. It specifies CASKDPGPRNEQFF.

This clone appeared once. The chain uses TRBV19 and TRBJ1-1, with D unclear. Germline-derived CDR1 and CDR2 are LNHDA and SQIVND (reference sequence). There are 13 residues in the CDR3. Trimming left V 7 bases short and J 1 base short, with 10 bases between. The CDR3 bases are TGTGCCAGTACTCACCGGACGAACACTGAAGCTTTCTTT. This sequence encodes CASTHRTNTEAFF.

About this clone: Within the sample, other DNA sequences also encode this same CDR3. This chain uses TRBV7-9 with TRBJ1-5; D unresolved. The CDR3 totals 12 residues. The V gene lost 5 bases and the J gene lost 7 bases, with 9 bases spanning the gap. The V gene's germline CDR1 is SEHNR and CDR2 FQNEAQ (reference sequence). This CDR3 is CASSLGSQPQHF. In DNA, the CDR3 is TGTGCCAGCAGCCTTGGTTCCCAGCCCCAGCATTTT.

The chain employs TRBV7-9 and TRBJ1-1, with 8 bases fitting TRBD1. Germline CDR1 is SEHNR and CDR2 is FQNEAQ (reference sequence). This CDR3 has 17 amino acids. With 4 bases clipped from V and 4 bases from J, the junction kept 14 bases outside the gene matches. This chain's CDR3 is CASSSYPTGERGTEAFF. In DNA form, the CDR3 reads TGTGCCAGCAGCTCCTACCCGACAGGGGAGAGGGGCACTGAAGCTTTCTTT.